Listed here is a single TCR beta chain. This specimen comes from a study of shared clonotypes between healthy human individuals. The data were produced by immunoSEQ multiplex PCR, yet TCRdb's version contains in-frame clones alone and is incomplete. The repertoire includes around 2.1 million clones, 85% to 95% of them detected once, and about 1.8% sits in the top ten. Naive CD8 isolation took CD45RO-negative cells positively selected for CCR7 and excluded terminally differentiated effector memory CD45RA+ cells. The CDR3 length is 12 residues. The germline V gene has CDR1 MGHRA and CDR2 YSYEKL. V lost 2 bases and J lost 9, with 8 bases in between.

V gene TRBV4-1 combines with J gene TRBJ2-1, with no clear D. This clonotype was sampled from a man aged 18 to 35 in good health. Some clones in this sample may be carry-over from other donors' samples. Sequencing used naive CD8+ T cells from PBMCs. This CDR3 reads CASSQIGFEQFF. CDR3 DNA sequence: TGCGCCAGCAGCCAAATCGGTTTTGAGCAGTTCTTC.